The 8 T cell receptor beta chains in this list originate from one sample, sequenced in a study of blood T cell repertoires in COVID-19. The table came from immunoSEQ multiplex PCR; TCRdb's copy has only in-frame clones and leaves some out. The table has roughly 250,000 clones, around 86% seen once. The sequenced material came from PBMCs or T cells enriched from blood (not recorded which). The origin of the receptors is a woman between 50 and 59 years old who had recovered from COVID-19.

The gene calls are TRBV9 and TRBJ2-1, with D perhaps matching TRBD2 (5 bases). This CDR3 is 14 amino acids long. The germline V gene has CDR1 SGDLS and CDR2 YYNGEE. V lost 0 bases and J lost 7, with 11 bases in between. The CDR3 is CASSVARTGNEQFF. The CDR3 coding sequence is TGTGCCAGCAGCGTAGCTAGGACGGGGAATGAGCAGTTCTTC.

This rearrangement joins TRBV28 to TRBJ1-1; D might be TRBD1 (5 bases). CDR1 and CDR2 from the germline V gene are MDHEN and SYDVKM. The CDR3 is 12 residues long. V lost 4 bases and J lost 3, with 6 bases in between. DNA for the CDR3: TGTGCCAGCAGTTCGGGGGACACTGAAGCTTTCTTT. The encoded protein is CASSSGDTEAFF.

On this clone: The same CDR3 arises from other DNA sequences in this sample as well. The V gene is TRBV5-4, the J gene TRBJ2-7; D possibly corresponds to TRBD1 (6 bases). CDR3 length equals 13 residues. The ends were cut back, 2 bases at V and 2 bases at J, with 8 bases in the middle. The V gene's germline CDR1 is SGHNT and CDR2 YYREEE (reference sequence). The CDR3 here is CASSLQGPYEQYF. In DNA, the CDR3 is TGTGCCAGCAGCTTACAGGGTCCCTACGAGCAGTACTTC.

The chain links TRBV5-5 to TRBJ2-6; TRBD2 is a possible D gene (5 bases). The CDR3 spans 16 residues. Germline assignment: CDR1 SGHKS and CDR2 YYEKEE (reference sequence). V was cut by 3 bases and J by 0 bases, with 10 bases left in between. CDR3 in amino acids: CASSYAAGSGANVLTF. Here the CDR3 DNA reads TGTGCCAGCAGCTATGCTGCGGGCTCTGGGGCCAACGTCCTGACTTTC.

The CDR3 DNA follows: TGTGCCAGCTCAACAGGGGTGTTTATGAACACTGAAGCTTTCTTT. Translation: CASSTGVFMNTEAFF. The chain has TRBV18 and TRBJ1-1; 7 bases are shared with TRBD1. V was clipped by 5 bases and J by 0 bases; unmatched bases: 6. The germline CDR1 and CDR2 sequences are KGHSH and LQKENI. The CDR3 has 15 residues.

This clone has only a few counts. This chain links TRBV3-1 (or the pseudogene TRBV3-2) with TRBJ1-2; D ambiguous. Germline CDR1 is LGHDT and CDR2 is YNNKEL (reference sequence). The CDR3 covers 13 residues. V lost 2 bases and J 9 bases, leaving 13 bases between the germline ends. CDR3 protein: CASSQTREPRYTF. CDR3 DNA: TGTGCCAGCAGCCAAACAAGGGAGCCGCGCTACACCTTC.

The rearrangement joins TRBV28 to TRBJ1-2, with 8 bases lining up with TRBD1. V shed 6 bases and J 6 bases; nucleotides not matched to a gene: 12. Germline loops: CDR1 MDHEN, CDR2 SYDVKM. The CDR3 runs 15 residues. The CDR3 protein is CASRRTGQGGDGYTF. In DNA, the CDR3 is TGTGCCAGCAGGCGGACAGGGCAGGGGGGGGATGGCTACACCTTC.

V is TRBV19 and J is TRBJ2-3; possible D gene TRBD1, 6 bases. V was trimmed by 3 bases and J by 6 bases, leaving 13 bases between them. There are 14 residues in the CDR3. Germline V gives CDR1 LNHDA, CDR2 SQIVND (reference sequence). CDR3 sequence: CASSIRRGEDTQYF. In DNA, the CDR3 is TGTGCCAGTAGTATCCGCAGGGGCGAGGATACGCAGTATTTT.